A selection of T cell receptor beta chains follows, all from one sample in a study of T-cell reconstitution after alpha-beta-depleted transplantation in children. TCRdb re-called the PCR reads through MiXCR, storing one row per CDR3 protein. The sample records about 460,000 distinct CDR3 sequences, more than 9.5% being singletons. Material: PBMCs, mostly from graft donor cells, obtained 180 days after TCRalphabeta/CD19-depleted stem cell transplant. Source of these receptors: a female patient younger than 10 who had a stem cell transplant for aplastic anemia, so the T cells may come from the graft donor. Each CDR3 is given with its conserved first and last residue. D genes are given only for firm matches. Not every row has a clone size; where given, it reads once, few, many or a size class.

TRBD1	TRBV5-1	TRBJ1-4	NA	TGCGCCAGCAGTCGGACAGGGGAAGAAAAACTGTTTTTT	CASSRTGEEKLFF
NA	TRBV12-3/TRBV12-4	TRBJ1-5	many	TGTGCCAGCAGTCCAAAGGGGCAGGGGCAGGGCAATCAGCCCCAGCATTTT	CASSPKGQGQGNQPQHF
NA	TRBV20-1	TRBJ2-2	few	TGCAGTGCTAGAGATTGGAGGGGCCTCTCGACAGATTCGAACACCGGGGAGCTGTTTTTT	CSARDWRGLSTDSNTGELFF
NA	TRBV29-1	TRBJ2-5	many	TGCAGCGTTGAGTGGTACGGGACCCAGTACTTC	CSVEWYGTQYF
NA	TRBV4-3	TRBJ2-5	few	TGCGCCAGCAGCCAAGGCCGGGATTCCCAAGAGACCCAGTACTTC	CASSQGRDSQETQYF
NA	TRBV28	TRBJ1-2	many	TGTGCCAGCCAGACGCCGATACAATCGGGGGCGAATTGGGGCTACACCTTC	CASQTPIQSGANWGYTF
NA	TRBV10-3	TRBJ2-3	many	TGTGCCATCAAGAGGGGCCCGGACTCCAGGGAAGGGGATACGCAGTATTTT	CAIKRGPDSREGDTQYF
NA	TRBV30	TRBJ2-1	NA	TGTGCCTGGAGTGTGGCATACAAACTCTCCTACAATGAGCAGTTCTTC	CAWSVAYKLSYNEQFF
NA	TRBV18	TRBJ2-7	few	TGTGCCAGCTCACCACCGGGGCTGGTTTACGAGCAGTACTTC	CASSPPGLVYEQYF
TRBD2	TRBV6-5	TRBJ2-5	once	TGTGCCAGCAGTTACTCAAAGGTGTGGCGGGAGGCAGAGACCCAGTACTTC	CASSYSKVWREAETQYF
NA	TRBV18	TRBJ2-7	NA	TGTGCCAGCTCACAGGGACAAGGGTTCGACGAGCAGTACTTC	CASSQGQGFDEQYF
NA	TRBV27	TRBJ2-2	few	TGTGCCAGCAGTTTTGGACCGAACACCGGGGAGCTGTTTTTT	CASSFGPNTGELFF
TRBD1	TRBV27	TRBJ1-3	few	TGTGCCAGCAGTTTACAGGGGGCGAGCTCTGGAAACACCATATATTTT	CASSLQGASSGNTIYF
TRBD2	TRBV29-1	TRBJ2-3	NA	TGCAGCGTTGGGGCTAGCGGGAGCACAGATACGCAGTATTTT	CSVGASGSTDTQYF
NA	TRBV6-1	TRBJ2-5	many	TGTGCCAGCAGCCGGACAGTACAAGAGACCCAGTACTTC	CASSRTVQETQYF
TRBD1	TRBV2	TRBJ2-7	few	TGTGCCAGCAGTGAAAGGGACAGGGTCGACGAGCAGTACTTC	CASSERDRVDEQYF
TRBD2	TRBV3-1	TRBJ2-5	NA	TGTGCCAGCAGCCTGCGGGAGGGGGAGACCCAGTACTTC	CASSLREGETQYF
NA	TRBV21-1	TRBJ2-7	few	TGTGCCAGCAGCGCCCGAGGGGGGCGGCGGGAGTTCTCCTACGAGCAGTACTTC	CASSARGGRREFSYEQYF
TRBD2	TRBV6-1	TRBJ2-3	few	TGTGCCAGCAGAAAACTAGCGGGAGTGGGAGATACGCAGTATTTT	CASRKLAGVGDTQYF
NA	TRBV5-1	TRBJ2-1	many	TGCGCCAGCAGACCGAGGGGGAGCTCCTACAATGAGCAGTTCTTC	CASRPRGSSYNEQFF
NA	TRBV6-1	TRBJ2-1	few	TGTGCCAGCGGAAGGTACAGGGCCGGATCCAATGAGCAGTTCTTC	CASGRYRAGSNEQFF
NA	TRBV28	TRBJ1-1	many	TGTGCCAGCAGTTTTTCTTTGAACACTGAAGCTTTCTTT	CASSFSLNTEAFF
NA	TRBV3-1	TRBJ2-2	NA	TGTGCCAGCAGCCCCCGGTGGGGGACGGTCCCCGGGGAGCTGTTTTTT	CASSPRWGTVPGELFF
NA	TRBV9	TRBJ2-2	NA	TGTGCCAGCAGCGCACTCCCAGGGGTGGGGACCGGGGAGCTGTTTTTT	CASSALPGVGTGELFF
NA	TRBV6-2/TRBV6-3	TRBJ2-1	NA	TGTGCCAGCAGTTATTCCATTAGTCGACTTGGCAATGAGCAGTTCTTC	CASSYSISRLGNEQFF
TRBD2	TRBV9	TRBJ2-7	few	TGTGCCAGCAGCGTAGTTAGCGGGAGCGTATACGAGCAGTACTTC	CASSVVSGSVYEQYF
TRBD1	TRBV20-1	TRBJ2-7	NA	TGCAGTGCTACGGGACAGAAAGCCTACGAGCAGTACTTC	CSATGQKAYEQYF
TRBD2	TRBV27	TRBJ2-2	NA	TGTGCCAGCAGTTTAAAGGCTAGCGGGATCACCGGGGAGCTGTTTTTT	CASSLKASGITGELFF
NA	TRBV7-2	TRBJ2-2	NA	TGTGCCAGCAGCTTAATGGGGGGCATGTCGTCCGGGGAGCTGTTTTTT	CASSLMGGMSSGELFF
NA	TRBV6-2/TRBV6-3	TRBJ2-1	NA	TGTGCCAGCAGTAACCCAGGGAGGTTGTGGAATGAGCAGTTCTTC	CASSNPGRLWNEQFF
TRBD1	TRBV7-9	TRBJ2-7	NA	TGTGCCAGCAGCTTACTTTTCCCAACAGGGGGCGGCGAGCAGTACTTC	CASSLLFPTGGGEQYF
TRBD1	TRBV6-2/TRBV6-3	TRBJ1-5	NA	TGTGCCAGCAGTCCGGACAGGGGACTGGTGAATCCGCATCAGCCCCAGCATTTT	CASSPDRGLVNPHQPQHF
TRBD2	TRBV24-1	TRBJ2-1	NA	TGTGCCACCAGTGACAGCGGGAAAACTTACAATGAGCAGTTCTTC	CATSDSGKTYNEQFF
TRBD1	TRBV27	TRBJ2-7	NA	TGTGCCAGCAGTTTATCGGGCCCTCAGGGGGCTGCATACTACGAGCAGTACTTC	CASSLSGPQGAAYYEQYF
TRBD1	TRBV4-1	TRBJ1-2	NA	TGCGCCAGCAGCCACCTTTGGGCCGACAGGGGCTATGGCTACACCTTC	CASSHLWADRGYGYTF
TRBD2	TRBV12-3/TRBV12-4	TRBJ2-1	NA	TGTGCCGTATGGGTTTGGTCAAATAGGTGGGGGGGTTACAATGAGCAGTTCTTC	CAVWVWSNRWGGYNEQFF